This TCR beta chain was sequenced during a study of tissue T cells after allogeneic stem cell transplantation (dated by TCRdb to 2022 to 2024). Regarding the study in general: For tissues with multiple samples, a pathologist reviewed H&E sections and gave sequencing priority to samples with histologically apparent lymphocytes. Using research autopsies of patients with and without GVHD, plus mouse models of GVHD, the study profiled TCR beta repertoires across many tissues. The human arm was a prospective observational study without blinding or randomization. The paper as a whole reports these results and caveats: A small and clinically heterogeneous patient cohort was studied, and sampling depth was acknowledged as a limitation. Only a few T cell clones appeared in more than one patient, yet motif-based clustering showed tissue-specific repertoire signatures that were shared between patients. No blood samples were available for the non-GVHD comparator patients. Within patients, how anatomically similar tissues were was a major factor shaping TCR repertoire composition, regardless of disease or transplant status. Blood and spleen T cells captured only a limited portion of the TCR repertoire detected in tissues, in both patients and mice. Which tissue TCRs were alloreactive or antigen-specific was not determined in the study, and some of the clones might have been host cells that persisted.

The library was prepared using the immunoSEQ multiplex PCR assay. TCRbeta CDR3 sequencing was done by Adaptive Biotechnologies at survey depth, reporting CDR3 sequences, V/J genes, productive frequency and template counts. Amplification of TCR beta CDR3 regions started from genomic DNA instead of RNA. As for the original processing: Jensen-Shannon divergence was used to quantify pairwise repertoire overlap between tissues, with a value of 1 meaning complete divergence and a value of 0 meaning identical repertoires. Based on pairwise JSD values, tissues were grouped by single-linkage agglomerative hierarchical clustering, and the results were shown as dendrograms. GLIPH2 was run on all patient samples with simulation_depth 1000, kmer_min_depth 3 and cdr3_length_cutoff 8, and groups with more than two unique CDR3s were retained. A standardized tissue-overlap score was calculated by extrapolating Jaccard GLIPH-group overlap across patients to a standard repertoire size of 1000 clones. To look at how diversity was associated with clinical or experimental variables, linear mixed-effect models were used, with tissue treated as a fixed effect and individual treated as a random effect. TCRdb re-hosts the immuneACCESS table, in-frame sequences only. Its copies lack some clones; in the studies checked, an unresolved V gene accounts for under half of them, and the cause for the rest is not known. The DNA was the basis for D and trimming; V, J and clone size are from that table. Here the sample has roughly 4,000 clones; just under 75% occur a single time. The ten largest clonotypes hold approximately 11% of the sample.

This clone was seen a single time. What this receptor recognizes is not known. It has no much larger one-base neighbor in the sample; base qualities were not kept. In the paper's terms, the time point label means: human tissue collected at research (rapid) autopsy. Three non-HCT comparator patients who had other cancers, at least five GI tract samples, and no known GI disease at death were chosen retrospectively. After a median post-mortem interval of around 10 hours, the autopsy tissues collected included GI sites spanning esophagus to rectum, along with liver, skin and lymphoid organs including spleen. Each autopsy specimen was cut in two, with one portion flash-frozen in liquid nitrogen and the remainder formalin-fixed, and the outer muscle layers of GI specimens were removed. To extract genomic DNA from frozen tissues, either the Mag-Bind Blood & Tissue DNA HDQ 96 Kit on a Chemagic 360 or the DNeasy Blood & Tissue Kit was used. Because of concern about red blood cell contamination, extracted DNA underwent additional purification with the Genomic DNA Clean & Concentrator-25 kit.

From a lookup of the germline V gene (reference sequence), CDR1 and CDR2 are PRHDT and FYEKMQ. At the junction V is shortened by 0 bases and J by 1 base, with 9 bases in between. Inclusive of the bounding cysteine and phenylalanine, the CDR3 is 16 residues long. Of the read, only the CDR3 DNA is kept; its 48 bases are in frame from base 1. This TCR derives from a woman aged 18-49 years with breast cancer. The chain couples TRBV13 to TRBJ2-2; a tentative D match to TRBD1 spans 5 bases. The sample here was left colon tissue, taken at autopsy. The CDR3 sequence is CASSLGHRRNTGELFF. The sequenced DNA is TGTGCCAGCAGCTTAGGCCACAGGAGGAACACCGGGGAGCTGTTTTTT.